The 27 T cell receptor beta chains below come from one sample, sequenced in a study of blood T cell repertoires in COVID-19. The protocol was immunoSEQ multiplex PCR, while the TCRdb copy is restricted to in-frame clones and leaves out a portion. This table holds hundreds of thousands of clones, around four fifths found once. The specimen sequenced was peripheral blood. The receptors shown here come from an older woman with active or convalescent COVID-19.

This clone was counted once. The chain carries TRBV28 and TRBJ1-2; 10 nucleotides agree with TRBD1. The germline CDR1 and CDR2 sequences are MDHEN and SYDVKM. With 5 bases clipped from V and 6 bases from J, the junction kept 6 bases outside the gene matches. The length of the CDR3 is 14 residues. CDR3: CASSPGQGWDGYTF. CDR3 DNA sequence: TGTGCCAGCAGTCCGGGACAGGGGTGGGATGGCTACACCTTC.

This clone has just a few counts. This chain connects TRBV30 to TRBJ2-5; 9 bases align to TRBD2. V was clipped by 2 bases and J by 4 bases; unmatched bases: 11. In germline, CDR1 is GTSNPN, CDR2 SVGIG (reference sequence). The CDR3 is 16 residues long. CDR3 protein: CAWSSPAGGPGETQYF. The CDR3 DNA reads as TGTGCCTGGAGTTCCCCTGCGGGGGGGCCCGGAGAGACCCAGTACTTC. The entire variable domain, with the rest obtained from reference TRBV30 and TRBJ2-5, is as follows: SQTIHQWPATLVQPVGSPLSLECTVEGTSNPNLYWYRQAAGRGLQLLFYSVGIGQISSEVPQNLSASRPQDRQFILSSKKLLLSDSGFYLCAWSSPAGGPGETQYFGPGTRLLVL.

The chain joins TRBV18 to TRBJ2-5; TRBD1 agrees at 11 bases. Germline V gene lookup returns CDR1 KGHSH and CDR2 LQKENI. This CDR3 is built from 16 residues. V lost 5 bases and J lost 7; bases outside the gene matches: 12. For the CDR3, the DNA is TGTGCCAGCTCATGGACAGGGGGCCCCACCCCAGGGACCCAGTACTTC. As protein: CASSWTGGPTPGTQYF.

To note about this clone: Within the sample, other DNA sequences also encode this same CDR3. This chain connects TRBV3-1 (or the pseudogene TRBV3-2) to TRBJ1-3, with D hard to call. Germline lookup yields CDR1 LGHDT and CDR2 YNNKEL (reference sequence). This CDR3 spans 12 amino acids. Trimming removed 4 bases from V and 4 bases from J, with 5 bases in between. The CDR3 spells CASSPLGNTIYF. The CDR3 DNA reads TGTGCCAGCAGCCCACTCGGAAACACCATATATTTT.

The V and J genes are TRBV5-5 and TRBJ1-1; 8 nucleotides align to TRBD1. The germline CDR1 and CDR2 sequences are SGHKS and YYEKEE (reference sequence). J gave up 5 bases and V 5 bases, and 8 bases lay outside the gene matches. The CDR3 is made up of 14 amino acids. The CDR3 spells CASSQGQGRTEAFF. The CDR3 region has the DNA TGTGCCAGCAGTCAAGGACAGGGAAGGACTGAAGCTTTCTTT.

The chain is built from TRBV6-5 and TRBJ2-7; 9 bases agree with TRBD1. Trimming at V came to 6 bases and at J to 4 bases, leaving 10 bases not matched to a gene. This CDR3 contains 15 residues. Per the germline V gene, CDR1 is MNHEY and CDR2 is SVGAGI. The CDR3 DNA reads as TGTGCCAGCAGGGCCGGGACAGGGACACCGTACGAGCAGTACTTC. Residues: CASRAGTGTPYEQYF.

As concerns this clone: The sample has other DNA sequences that encode this CDR3 too. This chain joins TRBV9 and TRBJ1-1; no clear D. Germline V CDR1 and CDR2: SGDLS, YYNGEE. Between the trimmed V and J ends, which lost 0 bases and 2 bases, there was a span of 5 bases. The CDR3 runs to 13 residues. CDR3 DNA: TGTGCCAGCAGCGTAGCAGTTAACACTGAAGCTTTCTTT. Protein: CASSVAVNTEAFF. Combining the CDR3 with reference TRBV9 and TRBJ1-1 gives the whole variable domain DSGVTQTPKHLITATGQRVTLRCSPRSGDLSVYWYQQSLDQGLQFLIQYYNGEERAKGNILERFSAQQFPDLHSELNLSSLELGDSALYFCASSVAVNTEAFFGQGTRLTVV.

The chain has TRBV5-1 and TRBJ2-1; 12 nucleotides align to TRBD2. After removal of 6 bases from V and 8 bases from J, the junction contained 9 bases not matched to a gene. This CDR3 region has 15 residues. Germline CDR1 reads SGHRS; CDR2 reads YFSETQ. CDR3 in DNA: TGCGCCAGCATGCCACTAGCGGGGGGTCCTTATGAGCAGTTCTTC. Translated: CASMPLAGGPYEQFF.

CDR3: CASSPPGRLGSDEQFF. The CDR3 region has the DNA TGTGCCAGCTCACCACCAGGCAGGTTGGGGAGCGATGAGCAGTTCTTC. This chain connects TRBV18 to TRBJ2-1; D is possibly TRBD2 (5 bases). The CDR3 sequence is 16 residues long. Looked up from germline, CDR1 is KGHSH and CDR2 is LQKENI. Trimming removed 0 bases at V and 8 bases at J, with 17 bases between.

This chain connects TRBV30 to TRBJ2-7; weak D call: TRBD1 (5 bases). The V end was cut by 7 bases, the J end by 0 bases, with 13 bases between. The germline gives CDR1 GTSNPN, CDR2 SVGIG (reference sequence). The CDR3 contains 13 residues. The DNA for the CDR3 is TGTGCCTTAGCCGGCCAGGGCTCCTACGAGCAGTACTTC. This encodes CALAGQGSYEQYF.

The chain is built from TRBV7-3 and TRBJ2-1; D might be TRBD1 (6 bases). V lost 6 bases to trimming and J lost 5 bases, with 20 bases between them. Germline CDR1 is SGHTA and CDR2 is FQGTGA. This CDR3 has 16 residues. Here the CDR3 reads CASSSFPDSLNNEQFF. For the CDR3, the DNA is TGTGCCAGCAGTTCATTCCCGGACAGCCTAAACAATGAGCAGTTCTTC.

The chain uses TRBV18 and TRBJ1-4, with TRBD1 as a possible D gene (5 bases). CDR1 is KGHSH and CDR2 is LQKENI in the germline V gene. The CDR3 sequence is 16 residues long. Deletions cut 3 bases from V and 10 bases from J, with 21 bases between. The CDR3 DNA is TGTGCCAGCTCACCGTCGGAGGGGCAGGGTTTCGGAAAACTGTTTTTT. This sequence encodes CASSPSEGQGFGKLFF.

The CDR3 coding sequence is TGCGCCAGCAGCTTGGCAGGGCTGGTTAACTATGGCTACACCTTC. Translation: CASSLAGLVNYGYTF. The chain is built from TRBV5-1 and TRBJ1-2, with D perhaps matching TRBD1 (5 bases). The CDR3 length is 15 residues. Trimming left V 0 bases short and J 1 base short, with 10 bases between. CDR1 is SGHRS, CDR2 YFSETQ, per germline. The full variable domain, rest sourced from reference TRBV5-1 and TRBJ1-2, is KAGVTQTPRYLIKTRGQQVTLSCSPISGHRSVSWYQQTPGQGLQFLFEYFSETQRNKGNFPGRFSGRQFSNSRSEMNVSTLELGDSALYLCASSLAGLVNYGYTFGSGTRLTVV.

The CDR3 sequence is CASGTGGGSYNEQFF. The CDR3 region has the DNA TGTGCCAGCGGGACAGGAGGCGGCTCCTACAATGAGCAGTTCTTC. This chain links TRBV6-6 with TRBJ2-1; 8 nucleotides agree with TRBD1. The germline CDR1 and CDR2 sequences are MNHNY and SVGAGI (reference sequence). V shed 8 bases, J shed 0 bases, and the junction held 6 bases outside the gene matches. There are 15 residues in the CDR3.

This clone was recorded many times. The rearrangement joins TRBV13 to TRBJ2-3; TRBD1 aligns across 7 bases. Germline CDR1 and CDR2: PRHDT and FYEKMQ (reference sequence). Germline trimming cut 2 bases from V and 6 bases from J; bases unmatched to any gene: 11. The CDR3 is made up of 16 amino acids. For the CDR3, the DNA is TGTGCCAGCAGCTTAAGGGACCGACAGGGTTACGATACGCAGTATTTT. Amino acids: CASSLRDRQGYDTQYF.

The V gene is TRBV7-8, the J gene TRBJ2-3, with a possible D match to TRBD2 (6 bases). CDR1 is SGHVS and CDR2 is FQNEAQ in the germline V gene. V was pared by 5 bases and J by 7 bases, with 22 bases between. The CDR3 totals 16 residues. In DNA form, the CDR3 reads TGTGCCAGCAGCACACTAGCCGTGGCCCGTTTTCATACGCAGTATTTT. This encodes CASSTLAVARFHTQYF. The whole variable domain, remainder taken from reference TRBV7-8 and TRBJ2-3, is GAGVSQSPRYKVAKRGQDVALRCDPISGHVSLFWYQQALGQGPEFLTYFQNEAQLDKSGLPSDRFFAERPEGSVSTLKIQRTQQEDSAVYLCASSTLAVARFHTQYFGPGTRLTVL.

V is TRBV5-4 and J is TRBJ2-3, with a tentative D call TRBD2 (6 bases). The CDR3 consists of 16 residues. Germline V gene sequence: CDR1 SGHNT, CDR2 YYREEE (reference sequence). The V gene lost 1 base and the J gene lost 0 bases, with 12 bases spanning the gap. In DNA, the CDR3 is TGTGCCAGCAGCTTGAGATTAGCGGCTAGCACAGATACGCAGTATTTT. Encoded protein: CASSLRLAASTDTQYF.

The chain recombines TRBV20-1 with TRBJ1-2; unclear D gene. V lost 5 bases, J lost 0 bases, and 4 bases lay in between. This CDR3 contains 11 residues. Germline CDR1 and CDR2: DFQATT and SNEGSKA (reference sequence). CDR3 region: CSALPNYGYTF. For the CDR3, the DNA is TGCAGTGCTCTCCCTAACTATGGCTACACCTTC.

The CDR3 nucleotides are TGTGCCAGCACGTCAATGGGGGGGACCTATGGCTACACCTTC. Its translation: CASTSMGGTYGYTF. The rearrangement joins TRBV6-5 to TRBJ1-2; possibly TRBD1 for D (5 bases). Germline CDR1 and CDR2: MNHEY and SVGAGI. The CDR3 length is 14 residues. V shed 7 bases and J shed 4 bases, with 16 bases lying between them.

This chain joins TRBV7-9 and TRBJ1-2; D is unresolved. V was clipped by 2 bases and J by 4 bases, with 5 bases between them. Germline V CDR1 and CDR2: SEHNR, FQNEAQ (reference sequence). The CDR3 runs to 12 residues. The DNA of the CDR3 is TGTGCCAGCAGCTTAACTACCTATGGCTACACCTTC. This gives the protein CASSLTTYGYTF.

This sequence joins TRBV5-1 and TRBJ2-7; TRBD2 agrees at 10 bases. This CDR3 spans 15 amino acids. Germline CDR1 reads SGHRS; CDR2 reads YFSETQ. J gave up 1 base and V 7 bases, and 8 bases lay outside the gene matches. The CDR3 sequence: CASQSLAGASYEQYF. CDR3 DNA sequence: TGCGCCAGCCAATCTCTAGCGGGGGCTTCCTACGAGCAGTACTTC.

About this clone: Other DNA sequences within the sample encode an identical CDR3. The chain carries TRBV5-1 and TRBJ2-7, with 9 bases aligning to TRBD2. CDR3 length: 14 residues. The germline CDR1 and CDR2 sequences are SGHRS and YFSETQ. The J segment lost 3 bases and the V segment lost 3 bases, leaving 4 bases of the junction unmatched. The CDR3 nucleotides are TGCGCCAGCAGCTCAAGCGGGGGGCTCTACGAGCAGTACTTC. Translating gives CASSSSGGLYEQYF. Together with reference TRBV5-1 and TRBJ2-7, the CDR3 gives the full variable domain: KAGVTQTPRYLIKTRGQQVTLSCSPISGHRSVSWYQQTPGQGLQFLFEYFSETQRNKGNFPGRFSGRQFSNSRSEMNVSTLELGDSALYLCASSSSGGLYEQYFGPGTRLTVT.

The V call is TRBV9, the J call TRBJ1-2; 8 nucleotides line up with TRBD1. Germline CDR1 is SGDLS and CDR2 is YYNGEE. This CDR3 is 13 amino acids long. V shed 6 bases, J shed 2 bases, and the junction held 3 bases outside the gene matches. The CDR3 region has the DNA TGTGCCAGCAAGGGACAGGACAACTATGGCTACACCTTC. Translated, it gives CASKGQDNYGYTF.

The chain is built from TRBV19 and TRBJ1-1; no reliable D call. The CDR3 runs 13 residues. From germline, CDR1 is LNHDA and CDR2 SQIVND (reference sequence). Trimming took off 5 bases at V and 1 base at J, with 8 bases between the two ends. The CDR3 region is CASSVQRNTEAFF. The CDR3 region has the DNA TGTGCCAGTAGTGTACAGAGGAACACTGAAGCTTTCTTT.

The J gene is TRBJ1-1, the V gene TRBV10-3; possibly TRBD1 for D (6 bases). The germline V gene encodes CDR1 ENHRY and CDR2 SYGVKD. V was cut by 6 bases and J by 4 bases, with 21 bases left in between. The CDR3 spans 16 residues. The CDR3 DNA reads TGTGCCATCAGCCAATATCCGGCAGGGGAGAGCACTGAAGCTTTCTTT. Its translation is CAISQYPAGESTEAFF.

The chain uses TRBV9 and TRBJ2-6, with D perhaps matching TRBD1 (6 bases). Per germline, CDR1 SGDLS and CDR2 YYNGEE. V shed 3 bases and J shed 1 base, with 8 bases lying between them. CDR3 length equals 15 residues. The CDR3 DNA reads TGTGCCAGCAGCGGGACAGCATCTGGGGCCAACGTCCTGACTTTC. Protein product: CASSGTASGANVLTF.

The V call is TRBV19, the J call TRBJ1-2, with 10 bases identical to TRBD1. The V and J ends lost 6 bases and 5 bases, in that order; junction bases with no gene match: 12. CDR1 and CDR2 from the germline V gene are LNHDA and SQIVND (reference sequence). The CDR3 extends over 16 amino acids. The CDR3 DNA reads TGTGCCAGTAGACCAACAAACCAGGGACAGGGGTATGGCTACACCTTC. Amino acid sequence: CASRPTNQGQGYGYTF. The full variable domain, its missing parts supplied by reference TRBV19 and TRBJ1-2, is DGGITQSPKYLFRKEGQNVTLSCEQNLNHDAMYWYRQDPGQGLRLIYYSQIVNDFQKGDIAEGYSVSREKKESFPLTVTSAQKNPTAFYLCASRPTNQGQGYGYTFGSGTRLTVV.